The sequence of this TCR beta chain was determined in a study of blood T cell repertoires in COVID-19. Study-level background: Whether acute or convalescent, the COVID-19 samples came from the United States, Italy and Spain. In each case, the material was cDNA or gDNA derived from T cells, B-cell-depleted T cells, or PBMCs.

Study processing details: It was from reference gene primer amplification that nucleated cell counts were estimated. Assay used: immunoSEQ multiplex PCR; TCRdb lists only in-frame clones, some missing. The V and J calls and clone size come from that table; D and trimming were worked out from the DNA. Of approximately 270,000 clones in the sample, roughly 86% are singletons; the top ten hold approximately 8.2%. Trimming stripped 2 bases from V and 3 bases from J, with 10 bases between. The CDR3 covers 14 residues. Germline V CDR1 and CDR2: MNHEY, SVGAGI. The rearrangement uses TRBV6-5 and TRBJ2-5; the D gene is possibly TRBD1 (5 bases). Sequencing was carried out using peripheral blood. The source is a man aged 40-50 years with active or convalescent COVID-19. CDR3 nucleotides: TGTGCCAGCAGTTACCCTGGACAAGAAGAGACCCAGTACTTC. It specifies CASSYPGQEETQYF.